A selection of T cell receptor beta chains follows, all from one sample in a study of beta chain features in type 1 diabetes. The method was immunoSEQ multiplex PCR; TCRdb's version includes in-frame clones alone and lacks a portion of them. The table shows about 700,000 clones, with 13% occurring only once. Source material: naive CD4+ T cells from blood. All receptors derive from a man aged 18 to 30 with type 1 diabetes. Both conserved end residues are part of each CDR3. Each record gives: V gene, J gene, CDR3 protein.

TRBV7-2	TRBJ2-3	CASSFGQYFTDTQYF
TRBV29-1	TRBJ2-1	CSPRSVDEQFF
TRBV5-1	TRBJ1-2	CASSPGTGVGYTF
TRBV30	TRBJ1-4	CAWSTEQRTLNEKLFF
TRBV27	TRBJ2-3	CASSRRLAGTDTQYF
TRBV30	TRBJ1-6	CAWDRDHSPLHF
TRBV27	TRBJ1-1	CASRYRGKNTEAFF
TRBV7-2	TRBJ1-2	CASRKGDRVYGYTF
TRBV30	TRBJ2-3	CAWTPGDTQYF
TRBV7-9	TRBJ1-1	CASSLVPAEAFF
TRBV14	TRBJ1-1	CASSQAGVWGAFF
TRBV29-1	TRBJ2-2	CSGRDSGYTGELFF
TRBV5-4	TRBJ1-2	CASSLWGDDGYTF
TRBV19	TRBJ1-5	CASTWEAQQPQHF
TRBV7-2	TRBJ2-3	CASSLAVASTDTQYF
TRBV7-6	TRBJ1-2	CASSPETGAGGYTF
TRBV6-1	TRBJ2-7	CASSEVLSYEQYF
TRBV15	TRBJ2-1	CATSRSGLAVVGEQFF
TRBV30	TRBJ2-7	CAWSMGAGSLYEQYF
TRBV6-1	TRBJ1-5	CASSAARSDQPQHF
TRBV5-4	TRBJ1-2	CASSRDKRDGYTF
TRBV9	TRBJ2-6	CASSVDSSGANVLTF
TRBV15	TRBJ2-2	CATSSTSTGTGELFF
TRBV7-9	TRBJ1-2	CASSLTGSGYTF
TRBV6-5	TRBJ1-1	CASSYSEVNTEAFF
TRBV7-9	TRBJ1-2	CASTFGQGNGYTF
TRBV18	TRBJ1-1	CASSAGPDTEAFF
TRBV5-1	TRBJ1-1	CASSIDRGREAFF
TRBV25-1	TRBJ1-2	CASSEFEQGLYTF
TRBV5-1	TRBJ2-5	CASSLSTKETQYF
TRBV27	TRBJ2-1	CASRKDTSYNEQFF
TRBV10-3	TRBJ1-5	CAISAVQGIGFQPQHF
TRBV2	TRBJ2-3	CASSDRSTDTQYF